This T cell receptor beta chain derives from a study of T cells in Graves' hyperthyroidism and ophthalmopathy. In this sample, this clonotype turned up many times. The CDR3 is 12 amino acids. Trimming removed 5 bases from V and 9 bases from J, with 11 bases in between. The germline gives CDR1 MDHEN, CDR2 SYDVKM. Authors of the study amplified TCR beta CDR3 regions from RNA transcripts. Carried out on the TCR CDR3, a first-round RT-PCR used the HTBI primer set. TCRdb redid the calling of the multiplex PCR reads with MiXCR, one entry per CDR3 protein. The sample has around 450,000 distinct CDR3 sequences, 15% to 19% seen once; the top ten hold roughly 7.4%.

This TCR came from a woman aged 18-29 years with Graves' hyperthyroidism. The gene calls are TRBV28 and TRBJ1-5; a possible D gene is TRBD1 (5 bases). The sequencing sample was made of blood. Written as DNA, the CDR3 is TGTGCCAGCAGTCCCCGGGACGGGCCCCAGCATTTT. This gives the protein CASSPRDGPQHF. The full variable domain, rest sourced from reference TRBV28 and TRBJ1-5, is DVKVTQSSRYLVKRTGEKVFLECVQDMDHENMFWYRQDPGLGLRLIYFSYDVKMKEKGDIPEGYSVSREKKERFSLILESASTNQTSMYLCASSPRDGPQHFGDGTRLSIL.